The 17 T cell receptor beta chains below all came from one sample that was sequenced in a study of cytomegalovirus exposure and HLA in healthy donors. This table comes from immunoSEQ multiplex PCR, and its TCRdb copy is limited to in-frame clones, with some not included. The sample has tens of thousands of clones, about 91% seen once. The sample was PBMCs. The receptors stem from a woman between 18 and 29 years old in good health and CMV-seronegative.

V gene TRBV28 combines with J gene TRBJ1-1; D is uncertain. CDR3 length equals 13 residues. Germline assignment: CDR1 MDHEN and CDR2 SYDVKM. V was clipped by 5 bases and J by 0 bases, with 7 bases between them. The CDR3 DNA reads TGTGCCAGCAGTGGGCCCATGAACACTGAAGCTTTCTTT. It yields the protein CASSGPMNTEAFF. The entire variable domain, with the rest obtained from reference TRBV28 and TRBJ1-1, is as follows: DVKVTQSSRYLVKRTGEKVFLECVQDMDHENMFWYRQDPGLGLRLIYFSYDVKMKEKGDIPEGYSVSREKKERFSLILESASTNQTSMYLCASSGPMNTEAFFGQGTRLTVV.

The chain combines TRBV18 with TRBJ2-7; TRBD2 is a possible D gene (6 bases). Trimming removed 1 base from V and 6 bases from J, with 10 bases in between. Germline V gene sequence: CDR1 KGHSH, CDR2 LQKENI. The CDR3 is 13 amino acids. CDR3 coding DNA: TGTGCCAGCTCACCACGGAGGGATCTCGAGCAGTACTTC. It codes for CASSPRRDLEQYF.

The V gene is TRBV28, the J gene TRBJ1-2, with 8 bases matching TRBD1. From germline, CDR1 is MDHEN and CDR2 SYDVKM. Trimming took 5 bases from V and 2 from J; bases not matched to a gene: 10. The CDR3 is 16 residues long. CDR3 in DNA: TGTGCCAGCAGTCCCCTCCTACAGGGGGGAAACTATGGCTACACCTTC. Protein: CASSPLLQGGNYGYTF.

This rearrangement joins TRBV7-3 to TRBJ2-7; D perhaps matches TRBD2 (6 bases). CDR1 is SGHTA, CDR2 FQGTGA, per germline. This CDR3 is built from 14 residues. Trimming took 3 bases from V and 1 from J, leaving 10 bases between them. CDR3 in DNA: TGTGCCAGCAGCTTGTATGCGGGATCCTACGAGCAGTACTTC. Its protein is CASSLYAGSYEQYF.

J is TRBJ2-1 and V is TRBV29-1; D is unclear. CDR3 length: 13 residues. V gave up 4 bases and J gave up 4 bases, with 11 bases separating them. Germline assignment: CDR1 SQVTM and CDR2 ANQGSEA. CDR3: CSVVRPGYNEQFF. CDR3 sequence (DNA): TGCAGCGTTGTTAGGCCGGGTTACAATGAGCAGTTCTTC.

The chain joins TRBV1 to TRBJ1-2. TRBV1 is a pseudogene locus. CDR3 size: 15 residues. The DNA of the CDR3 is TGCACCAGCAGCCAAGAAATCCCTATAGAGCGCGGCTACACCTTC. It codes for CTSSQEIPIERGYTF.

The chain combines TRBV6-1 with TRBJ1-2; D not resolved. Germline CDR1 is MNHNS and CDR2 is SASEGT. V was cut by 7 bases and J by 6 bases, with 18 bases left in between. The CDR3 totals 14 residues. The CDR3 region is CASTRAETSDGYTF. In nucleotides, the CDR3 is TGTGCCAGCACCCGAGCCGAGACTTCGGATGGCTACACCTTC.

J is TRBJ2-7 and V is TRBV5-5; 7 bases are shared with TRBD1. This CDR3 contains 15 residues. The ends lost 5 bases at V and 0 bases at J; junction bases unmatched: 8. The germline CDR1 and CDR2 sequences are SGHKS and YYEKEE (reference sequence). DNA for the CDR3: TGTGCCAGCAGTAACACAGGGGTCATCTCCTACGAGCAGTACTTC. This gives the protein CASSNTGVISYEQYF. The complete variable domain, with remaining parts taken from reference TRBV5-5 and TRBJ2-7, reads DAGVTQSPTHLIKTRGQQVTLRCSPISGHKSVSWYQQVLGQGPQFIFQYYEKEERGRGNFPDRFSARQFPNYSSELNVNALLLGDSALYLCASSNTGVISYEQYFGPGTRLTVT.

CDR3 in DNA: TGTGCCAGCAGCCCTGGGGGGATTTATAATTCACCCCTCCACTTT. Translating gives CASSPGGIYNSPLHF. The V gene is TRBV27, the J gene TRBJ1-6; possible D gene TRBD1, 5 bases. This CDR3 is 15 amino acids long. Looked up from germline, CDR1 is MNHEY and CDR2 is SMNVEV (reference sequence). V lost 6 bases to trimming and J lost 4 bases, with 13 bases between them.

The J gene is TRBJ2-1, the V gene TRBV7-8; 14 nucleotides line up with TRBD2. Germline trimming cut 1 base from V and 5 bases from J; bases unmatched to any gene: 10. The CDR3 consists of 19 residues. From germline, CDR1 is SGHVS and CDR2 FQNEAQ. The CDR3 sequence: CASSLGLAGGISGDNEQFF. The CDR3 DNA is TGTGCCAGCAGCTTAGGACTAGCGGGAGGGATCTCAGGGGACAATGAGCAGTTCTTC.

This clone was seen just once. The gene calls are TRBV27 and TRBJ2-7, with no clear D. Germline values: CDR1 MNHEY, CDR2 SMNVEV (reference sequence). V lost 5 bases and J 2 bases, leaving 7 bases between the germline ends. The CDR3 consists of 12 residues. Here the CDR3 DNA reads TGTGCCAGCAGTCCCACTCCCTACGAGCAGTACTTC. This encodes CASSPTPYEQYF.

This clone was observed once. The rearrangement joins TRBV5-4 to TRBJ2-6, with TRBD2 identical over 9 bases. The germline gives CDR1 SGHNT, CDR2 YYREEE (reference sequence). This CDR3 is built from 19 residues. V shed 3 bases and J 1 base; nucleotides not matched to a gene: 11. The CDR3 nucleotides read TGTGCCAGCAGCTCCGTGCTACATAGCGGGAGATCTGGGGCCAACGTCCTGACTTTC. It specifies CASSSVLHSGRSGANVLTF.

The chain links TRBV28 to TRBJ1-4; D gene uncertain. This CDR3 is built from 14 residues. CDR1 is MDHEN and CDR2 is SYDVKM in the germline V gene. V lost 8 bases and J lost 5, with 15 bases in between. The CDR3 region has the DNA TGTGCCAGCGGGCCTGTTGAGTTAAATGAAAAACTGTTTTTT. Encoded protein: CASGPVELNEKLFF.

The chain joins TRBV5-6 to TRBJ1-1, with 10 bases lining up with TRBD1. Germline CDR1 SGHDT, CDR2 YYEEEE. Trimming took 3 bases from V and 6 from J; bases not matched to a gene: 17. The CDR3 runs to 18 residues. As DNA, the CDR3 is TGTGCCAGCAGCTATGATGACGGGACAGGGGTTTATACCGCTGAAGCTTTCTTT. Protein: CASSYDDGTGVYTAEAFF.

The chain has TRBV5-4 and TRBJ2-5; 8 bases line up with TRBD2. CDR3 length: 15 residues. Germline CDR1 is SGHNT and CDR2 is YYREEE (reference sequence). Losses at the gene ends were 5 bases for V and 4 bases for J; bases not matched to a gene: 10. The CDR3 region is CASSTAGGVSETQYF. The DNA for the CDR3 is TGTGCCAGCAGTACGGCGGGAGGAGTGTCAGAGACCCAGTACTTC.

The V and J genes are TRBV6-6 and TRBJ2-1; 7 positions agree with TRBD2. The CDR3 spans 15 residues. The germline gives CDR1 MNHNY, CDR2 SVGAGI (reference sequence). V lost 5 bases to trimming and J lost 2 bases; unmatched junction nucleotides: 6. CDR3 nucleotide sequence: TGTGCCAGCAGTGCTCGGGGGACTACCTACAATGAGCAGTTCTTC. This codes for CASSARGTTYNEQFF.

V is TRBV2 and J is TRBJ2-1; 8 nucleotides agree with TRBD1. The trim removed 7 bases at V and 4 bases at J, leaving 9 bases unmatched. This CDR3 comprises 15 residues. The germline CDR1 and CDR2 sequences are SNHLY and FYNNEI. CDR3 nucleotide sequence: TGTGCCAGCATGCCCGACAGGGGACATTACAATGAGCAGTTCTTC. This sequence encodes CASMPDRGHYNEQFF.